This is a list of T cell receptor beta chains from one sample in a study of CD8 T cells in Susac syndrome. MiXCR, applied by TCRdb to the immunoSEQ multiplex PCR reads, yields one record per CDR3 protein. The sample has roughly 100,000 distinct CDR3 sequences, 94% seen once; the top ten hold approximately 0.41%. Source material: CD8+ T cells from PBMCs. These receptors were obtained from a human donor with Susac syndrome. Each CDR3 is given with its conserved first and last residue. The D gene is left open where the match is weak. Clone size, where shown, is once, few, many, or a class for clones that have expanded.

j_gene | d_gene | len | abundance | v_gene | CDR3nt | CDR3aa
TRBJ1-3 | - | 15 | - | TRBV12-3/TRBV12-4 | TGTGCCAGCAGTCCCTCAAGGCCGGAGGAGGACACCATATATTTT | CASSPSRPEEDTIYF
TRBJ1-1 | - | 13 | - | TRBV5-4 | TGTGCCAGCAGGGCAGGGATGGACACTGAAGCTTTCTTT | CASRAGMDTEAFF
TRBJ2-5 | TRBD1 | 14 | - | TRBV20-1 | TGCAGTGCTAGAGATGGGACAGGGGAAGAGACCCAGTACTTC | CSARDGTGEETQYF
TRBJ2-1 | - | 15 | once | TRBV5-1 | TGCGCCAGCAGCTTGGGGGCTCCCTCCTACAATGAGCAGTTCTTC | CASSLGAPSYNEQFF
TRBJ1-2 | - | 21 | once | TRBV29-1 | TGCAGCGTTGAAGATAGGAGGGGGTCCCCGGGAGGAGTACCAACTAACTATGGCTACACCTTC | CSVEDRRGSPGGVPTNYGYTF
TRBJ1-1 | - | 13 | - | TRBV15 | TGTGCCACCGCCGGGGGAAGGAAGACTGAAGCTTTCTTT | CATAGGRKTEAFF
TRBJ2-1 | TRBD1 | 15 | - | TRBV15 | TGTGCCACCATCAGCCCGGGACAGGGCTACAATGAGCAGTTCTTC | CATISPGQGYNEQFF
TRBJ2-1 | - | 13 | - | TRBV9 | TGTGCCAGCAGCCCAGTACTGGCAAATGAGCAGTTCTTC | CASSPVLANEQFF
TRBJ2-1 | TRBD2 | 15 | once | TRBV6-2/TRBV6-3 | TGTGCCAGCACCGAAAGACTAGCGGGGGCTTATGAGCAGTTCTTC | CASTERLAGAYEQFF
TRBJ1-1 | - | 14 | - | TRBV29-1 | TGCAGCGTTGAAGCGGGGGGGGTGAACACTGAAGCTTTCTTT | CSVEAGGVNTEAFF
TRBJ2-7 | TRBD2 | 13 | - | TRBV2 | TGTGCCAGCAGCGGCCTAGCGGGAGACGAGCAGTACTTC | CASSGLAGDEQYF
TRBJ1-6 | - | 14 | - | TRBV2 | TGTGCCAGCAGTGAAGGAGGCTGGAATTGGCCCCTCCACTTT | CASSEGGWNWPLHF
TRBJ2-7 | - | 13 | - | TRBV9 | TGTGCCAGCAGCGTAGGGTGGGGGAACGAGCAGTACTTC | CASSVGWGNEQYF
TRBJ1-4 | TRBD1 | 14 | once | TRBV13 | TGTGCCAGCAGCGCGGACAGGGGACGCGAAAAACTGTTTTTT | CASSADRGREKLFF
TRBJ2-2 | TRBD1 | 14 | - | TRBV29-1 | TGCAGCGTGGACCCGACAGGGGACACCGGGGAGCTGTTTTTT | CSVDPTGDTGELFF
TRBJ2-5 | - | 11 | - | TRBV5-4 | TGTGCCACTTTTGGAGGAGAGACCCAGTACTTC | CATFGGETQYF
TRBJ2-2 | TRBD2 | 17 | - | TRBV13 | TGTGCCAGCAGCATGGAGACTAGCGGGGCGAACACCGGGGAGCTGTTTTTT | CASSMETSGANTGELFF
TRBJ1-1 | - | 15 | - | TRBV29-1 | TGCAGCGTACAAGCCGGAGGTGCCCTGAACACTGAAGCTTTCTTT | CSVQAGGALNTEAFF
TRBJ1-2 | - | 17 | - | TRBV6-5 | TGTGCCAGCAGTTACTCGACTCCAATTGGCAGCAACTATGGCTACACCTTC | CASSYSTPIGSNYGYTF
TRBJ2-1 | TRBD2 | 14 | few | TRBV9 | TGTGCCAGCAGCGTGGGCGGGGGGACCAATGAGCAGTTCTTC | CASSVGGGTNEQFF
TRBJ2-3 | TRBD2 | 14 | - | TRBV5-1 | TGCGCCAGCAGCTGGACTAGCGAGGCAGATACGCAGTATTTT | CASSWTSEADTQYF
TRBJ2-2 | - | 13 | - | TRBV2 | TGTGCCAGTAGTGTAGGAAACACCGGGGAGCTGTTTTTT | CASSVGNTGELFF
TRBJ2-2 | TRBD1 | 19 | - | TRBV4-1 | TGCGCCAGCAGCCAAGATGGAACCGGGACAGCCAAAAACACCGGGGAGCTGTTTTTT | CASSQDGTGTAKNTGELFF
TRBJ2-1 | - | 13 | - | TRBV12-3/TRBV12-4 | TGTGCCAGCAGCCTAGGACATACCAATGAGCAGTTCTTC | CASSLGHTNEQFF